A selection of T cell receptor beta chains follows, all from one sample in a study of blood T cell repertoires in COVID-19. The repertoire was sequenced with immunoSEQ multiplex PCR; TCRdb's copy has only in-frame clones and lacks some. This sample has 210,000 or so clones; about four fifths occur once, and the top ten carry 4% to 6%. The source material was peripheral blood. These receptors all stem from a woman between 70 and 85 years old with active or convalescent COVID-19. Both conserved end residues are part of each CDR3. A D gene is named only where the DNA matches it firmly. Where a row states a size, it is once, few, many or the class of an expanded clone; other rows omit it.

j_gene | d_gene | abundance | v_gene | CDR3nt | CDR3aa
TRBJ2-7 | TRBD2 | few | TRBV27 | TGTGCCAGCTCCAACGGGGGGGGTCCCTACGAGCAGTACTTC | CASSNGGGPYEQYF
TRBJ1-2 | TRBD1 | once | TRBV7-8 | TGTGCCAGCAGCTCCCCAGAGGGGGCCTGGGGCTACACCTTC | CASSSPEGAWGYTF
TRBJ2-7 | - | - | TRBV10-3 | TGTGCCATCGGCGGGTCAACCCTCTACGAGCAGTACTTC | CAIGGSTLYEQYF
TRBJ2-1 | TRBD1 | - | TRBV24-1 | TGTGCCACCAGTGATTCGACAGGGATAAATGAGCAGTTCTTC | CATSDSTGINEQFF
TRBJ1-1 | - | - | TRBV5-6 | TGTGCCAGCAGCGTGACAGGGAACACTGAAGCTTTCTTT | CASSVTGNTEAFF
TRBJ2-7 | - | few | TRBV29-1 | TGCAGCGTTAGGAATCAGGGTCCACCTTCCTACGAGCAGTACTTC | CSVRNQGPPSYEQYF
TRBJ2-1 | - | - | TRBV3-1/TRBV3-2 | TGTGCCAGCAGCCAAGACTTCCTCGACAATGAGCAGTTCTTC | CASSQDFLDNEQFF
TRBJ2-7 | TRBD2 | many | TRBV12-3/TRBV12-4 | TGTGCCAGCAGCAGAGCGGGAGGGGGCGAGCAGTACTTC | CASSRAGGGEQYF
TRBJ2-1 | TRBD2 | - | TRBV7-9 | TGTGCAAATTCCGGTGCGGGAGAGACGAATGAGCAGTTCTTC | CANSGAGETNEQFF
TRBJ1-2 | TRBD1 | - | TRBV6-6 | TGTGCCAGCAGTTACTGGACAGGGGGCGGGGACTATGGCTACACCTTC | CASSYWTGGGDYGYTF
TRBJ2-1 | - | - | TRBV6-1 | TGTGCCAGCAGTGAAGTCAGGGGAGATGAGCAGTTCTTC | CASSEVRGDEQFF
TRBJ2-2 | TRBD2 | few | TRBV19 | TGTGCCAGTAGTGCTCGATTAGCGGGACCCCTACCCAACACCGGGGAGCTGTTTTTT | CASSARLAGPLPNTGELFF
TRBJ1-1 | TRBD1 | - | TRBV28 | TGTGCCAGCAGTTCCCACGGTGACAGGGGTGGAACTTTCTTT | CASSSHGDRGGTFF
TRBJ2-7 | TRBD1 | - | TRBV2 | TGTGCCAGCAGATCCCCCGACAGGGTGAGAGAGCAGTACTTC | CASRSPDRVREQYF
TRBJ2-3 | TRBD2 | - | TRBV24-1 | TGTGCCACCAGTGATCCGGGACTAGCGGGAGGCACAGATACGCAGTATTTT | CATSDPGLAGGTDTQYF
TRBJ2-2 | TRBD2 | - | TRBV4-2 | TGTGCCAGCAGCCAGCTTGGCGGGAGTGAAGTCGGGGAGCTGTTTTTT | CASSQLGGSEVGELFF
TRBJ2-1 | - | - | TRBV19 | TGTGCCCCCGGAACGGTCTTGGGCGGGCACTACAATGAGCAGTTCTTC | CAPGTVLGGHYNEQFF
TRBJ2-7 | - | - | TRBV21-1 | TGTGCCAATTTAAAGGGGACAGGGTATCACGAGCAGTACTTC | CANLKGTGYHEQYF
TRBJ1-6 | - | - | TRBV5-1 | TGCGCCAGCAGCTTGGGGGCAGATAATTCACCCCTCCACTTT | CASSLGADNSPLHF
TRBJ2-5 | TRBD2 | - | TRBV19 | TGTGCCAGTAGTGTCGCAATAGCGGGAGGACAAGAGACCCAGTACTTC | CASSVAIAGGQETQYF
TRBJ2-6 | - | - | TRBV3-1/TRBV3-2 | TGTGCCAGCAGCCAAGCCCCAGGGTTTGGGGCCAACGTCCTGACTTTC | CASSQAPGFGANVLTF
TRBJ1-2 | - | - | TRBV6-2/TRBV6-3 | TGTGCCAGCAGCCCCCAGGGCCGTTCTAACTATGGCTACACCTTC | CASSPQGRSNYGYTF
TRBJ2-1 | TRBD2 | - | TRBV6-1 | TGTGCCAGCAGTGAGGGGACTAGCGGGGTATACCCCGGGGAGCAGTTCTTC | CASSEGTSGVYPGEQFF
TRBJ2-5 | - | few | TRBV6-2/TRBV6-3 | TGTGCCAGCAGTTACAGCGAGGTCCAAGAGACCCAGTACTTC | CASSYSEVQETQYF
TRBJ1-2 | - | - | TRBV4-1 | TGCGCCAGCAGCCTCGGCCCCAGGGATCAGTTGGGCTACACCTTC | CASSLGPRDQLGYTF
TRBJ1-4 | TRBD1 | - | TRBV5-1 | TGCGCCAGCAGCCCGGGACAGACCAATGAAAAACTGTTTTTT | CASSPGQTNEKLFF
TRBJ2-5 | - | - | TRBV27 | TGTGCCAGCAGTTTGAGGTTAGGCCAAACAAAATACCTTCAGTACTTC | CASSLRLGQTKYLQYF
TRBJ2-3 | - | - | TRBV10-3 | TGTGCCATCAGTGGAGGTGCAGATACGCAGTATTTT | CAISGGADTQYF
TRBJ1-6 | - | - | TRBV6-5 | TGTGCCAGCAGTCTCCTAGGGGGGGATTCACCCCTCCACTTT | CASSLLGGDSPLHF
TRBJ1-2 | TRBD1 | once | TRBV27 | TGTGCCAGCAGTCCCCGACAGGGCTCTGGCTACACCTTC | CASSPRQGSGYTF
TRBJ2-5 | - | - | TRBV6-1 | TGTGCCAGCAGTGAAGGCGGGGTAAGAGGGGAGACCCAGTACTTC | CASSEGGVRGETQYF
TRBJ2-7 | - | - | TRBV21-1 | TGTGCCAGCAGCAAAGGAATGGAGGGACTAGCGGTCCACGAGCAGTACTTC | CASSKGMEGLAVHEQYF
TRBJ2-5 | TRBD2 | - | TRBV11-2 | TGTGCCAGCAGCTTAGAGGGAGCGGGAGGCCCTCGGGGGACCCAGTACTTC | CASSLEGAGGPRGTQYF